This T cell receptor (beta chain) was recorded in a study of graft-versus-host responses after intestinal transplantation. The germline CDR1 and CDR2 sequences are GTSNPN and SVGIG (reference sequence). Between the trimmed V and J ends, which lost 2 bases and 1 base, there was a span of 9 bases. The CDR3 consists of 14 residues. Measured with immunoSEQ multiplex PCR; TCRdb has only the in-frame clones, and not every one. This sample has 75,000 to 100,000 clones, with over 80% found just once. As to this clone: Its antigen remains unidentified.

This rearrangement joins TRBV30 to TRBJ2-1, with D unresolved. This receptor was identified in a human donor who received an intestinal transplant. Sequencing was performed on unstimulated CD8+ T cells sorted from spleen or lymph node cells, taken before intestinal transplant. This CDR3 is CAWSKESSYNEQFF. In DNA, the CDR3 is TGTGCCTGGAGTAAAGAATCGTCCTACAATGAGCAGTTCTTC.